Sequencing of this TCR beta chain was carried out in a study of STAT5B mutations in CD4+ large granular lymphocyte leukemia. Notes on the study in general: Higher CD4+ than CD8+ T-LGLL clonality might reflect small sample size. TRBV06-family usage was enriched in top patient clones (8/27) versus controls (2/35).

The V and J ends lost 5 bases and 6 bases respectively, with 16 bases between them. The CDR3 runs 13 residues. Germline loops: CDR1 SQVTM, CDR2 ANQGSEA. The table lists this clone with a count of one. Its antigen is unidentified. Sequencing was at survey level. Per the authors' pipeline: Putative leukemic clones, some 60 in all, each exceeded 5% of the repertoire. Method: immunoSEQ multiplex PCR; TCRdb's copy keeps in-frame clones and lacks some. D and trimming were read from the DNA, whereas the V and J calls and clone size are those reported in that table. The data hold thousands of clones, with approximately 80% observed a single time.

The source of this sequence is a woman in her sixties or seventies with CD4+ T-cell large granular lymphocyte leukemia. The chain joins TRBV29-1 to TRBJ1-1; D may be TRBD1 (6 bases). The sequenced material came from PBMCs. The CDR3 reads CSVHRGGEAEAFF. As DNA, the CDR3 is TGCAGCGTTCACAGAGGGGGGGAGGCTGAAGCTTTCTTT. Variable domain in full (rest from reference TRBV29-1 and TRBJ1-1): SAVISQKPSRDICQRGTSLTIQCQVDSQVTMMFWYRQQPGQSLTLIATANQGSEATYESGFVIDKFPISRPNLTFSTLTVSNMSPEDSSIYLCSVHRGGEAEAFFGQGTRLTVV.